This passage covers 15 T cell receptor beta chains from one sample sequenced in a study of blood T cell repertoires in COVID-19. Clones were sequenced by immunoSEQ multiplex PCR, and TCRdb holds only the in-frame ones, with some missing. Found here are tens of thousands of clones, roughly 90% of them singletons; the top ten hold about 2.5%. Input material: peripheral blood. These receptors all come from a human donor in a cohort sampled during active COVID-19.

CDR3 DNA: TGTGCCAGCAGTTTACGAGGGGGTGAAGCTTTCTTT. Amino acids: CASSLRGGEAFF. V is TRBV27 and J is TRBJ1-1; a weak D match, TRBD1 (6 bases). In germline, CDR1 is MNHEY, CDR2 SMNVEV (reference sequence). The CDR3 sequence is 12 residues long. Trimming pared 2 bases from V and 7 bases from J, leaving 8 bases between.

The CDR3 is CSVEVRQGHTDTQYF. CDR3 coding DNA: TGCAGCGTTGAAGTGCGACAGGGACACACAGATACGCAGTATTTT. V and J are TRBV29-1 and TRBJ2-3, with TRBD1 matching 7 bases. CDR1 and CDR2 from the germline V gene are SQVTM and ANQGSEA. The junction had 6 bases not matched to a gene; V was cut back by 1 base and J by 2 bases. This CDR3 comprises 15 residues.

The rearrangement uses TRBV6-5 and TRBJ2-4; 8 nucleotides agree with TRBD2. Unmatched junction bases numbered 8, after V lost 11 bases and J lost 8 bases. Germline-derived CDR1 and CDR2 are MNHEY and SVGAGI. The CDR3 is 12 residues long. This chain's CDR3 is CASREGPDIQYF. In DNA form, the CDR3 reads TGTGCCTCCCGGGAGGGCCCGGACATTCAGTACTTC.

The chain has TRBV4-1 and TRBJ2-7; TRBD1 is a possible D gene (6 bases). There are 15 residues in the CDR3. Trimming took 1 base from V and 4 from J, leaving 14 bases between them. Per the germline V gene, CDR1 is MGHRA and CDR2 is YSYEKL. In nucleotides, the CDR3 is TGCGCCAGCAGCCAAGGCTTCAGGGGTCTTTACGAGCAGTACTTC. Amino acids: CASSQGFRGLYEQYF.

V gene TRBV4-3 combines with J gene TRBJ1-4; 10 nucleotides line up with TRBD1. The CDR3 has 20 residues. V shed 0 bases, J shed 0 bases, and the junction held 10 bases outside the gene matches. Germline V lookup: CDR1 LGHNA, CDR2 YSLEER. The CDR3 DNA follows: TGCGCCAGCAGCCAAGAAATCCCGGGACAGGGGACAACAACTAATGAAAAACTGTTTTTT. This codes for CASSQEIPGQGTTTNEKLFF.

In DNA, the CDR3 is TGTGCCACCAGCAGAGATCCGCGAAGCTCTGGGGCCAACGTCCTGACTTTC. It translates to CATSRDPRSSGANVLTF. This chain joins TRBV15 and TRBJ2-6; D ambiguous. The V gene's germline CDR1 is LNHNV and CDR2 YYDKDF (reference sequence). This CDR3 region has 17 residues. V lost 0 bases and J 0 bases, leaving 9 bases between the germline ends.

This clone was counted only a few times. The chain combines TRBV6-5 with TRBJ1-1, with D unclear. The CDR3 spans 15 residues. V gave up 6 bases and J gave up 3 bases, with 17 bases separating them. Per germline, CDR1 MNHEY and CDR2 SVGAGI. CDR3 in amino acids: CASRPGLILDTEAFF. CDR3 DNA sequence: TGTGCCAGCAGGCCCGGACTTATCCTCGACACTGAAGCTTTCTTT.

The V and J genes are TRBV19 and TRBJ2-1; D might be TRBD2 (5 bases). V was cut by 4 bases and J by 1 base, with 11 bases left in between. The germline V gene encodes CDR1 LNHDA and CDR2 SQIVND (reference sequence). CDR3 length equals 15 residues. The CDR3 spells CASSTRTASYNEQFF. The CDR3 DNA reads TGTGCCAGTAGTACCCGGACTGCATCCTACAATGAGCAGTTCTTC.

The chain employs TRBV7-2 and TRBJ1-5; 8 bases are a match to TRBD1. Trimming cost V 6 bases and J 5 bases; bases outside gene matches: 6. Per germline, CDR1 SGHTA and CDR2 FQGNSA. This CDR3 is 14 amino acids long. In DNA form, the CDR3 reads TGTGCCAGCAGTTTGACAGGGGTGCATCAGCCCCAGCATTTT. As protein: CASSLTGVHQPQHF.

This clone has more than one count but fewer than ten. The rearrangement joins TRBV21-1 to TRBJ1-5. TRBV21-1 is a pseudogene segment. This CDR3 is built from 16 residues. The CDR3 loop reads CASSKSTGGAGQPQHF. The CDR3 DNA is TGTGCCAGCAGCAAAAGCACGGGGGGCGCAGGGCAGCCCCAGCATTTT.

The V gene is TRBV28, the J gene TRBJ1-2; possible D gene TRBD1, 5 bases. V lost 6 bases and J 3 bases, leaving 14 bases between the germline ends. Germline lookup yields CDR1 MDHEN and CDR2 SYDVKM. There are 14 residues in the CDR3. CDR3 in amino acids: CASRAQTDYYGYTF. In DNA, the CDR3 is TGTGCCAGCAGGGCCCAGACAGACTACTATGGCTACACCTTC.

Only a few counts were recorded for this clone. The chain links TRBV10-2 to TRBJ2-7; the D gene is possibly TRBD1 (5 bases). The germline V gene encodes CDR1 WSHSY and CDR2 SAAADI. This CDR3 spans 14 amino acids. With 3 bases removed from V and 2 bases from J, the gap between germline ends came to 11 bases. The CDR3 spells CASSDFDSTYEQYF. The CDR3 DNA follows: TGCGCCAGCAGTGATTTCGACAGCACCTACGAGCAGTACTTC.

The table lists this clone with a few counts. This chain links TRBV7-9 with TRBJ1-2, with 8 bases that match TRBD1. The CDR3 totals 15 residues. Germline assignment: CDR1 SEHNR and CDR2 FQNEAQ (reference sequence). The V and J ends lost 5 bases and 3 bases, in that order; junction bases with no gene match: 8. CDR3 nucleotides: TGTGCCAGCAGCCTTGACCGGGACAGGTACTATGGCTACACCTTC. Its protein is CASSLDRDRYYGYTF. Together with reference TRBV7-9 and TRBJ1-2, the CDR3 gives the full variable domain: DTGVSQNPRHKITKRGQNVTFRCDPISEHNRLYWYRQTLGQGPEFLTYFQNEAQLEKSRLLSDRFSAERPKGSFSTLEIQRTEQGDSAMYLCASSLDRDRYYGYTFGSGTRLTVV.

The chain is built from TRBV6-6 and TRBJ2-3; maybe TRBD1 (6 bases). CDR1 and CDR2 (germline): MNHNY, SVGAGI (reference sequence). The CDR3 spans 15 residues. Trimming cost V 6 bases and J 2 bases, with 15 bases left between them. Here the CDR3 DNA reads TGTGCCAGCAGCGGAACAGGGATAACCACAGATACGCAGTATTTT. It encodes CASSGTGITTDTQYF.

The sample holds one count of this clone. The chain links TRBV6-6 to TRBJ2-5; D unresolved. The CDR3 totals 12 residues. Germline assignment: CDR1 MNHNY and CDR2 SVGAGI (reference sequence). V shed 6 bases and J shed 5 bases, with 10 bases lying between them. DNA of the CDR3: TGTGCCAGCAGCCCAACTTGGGAGACCCAGTACTTC. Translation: CASSPTWETQYF.